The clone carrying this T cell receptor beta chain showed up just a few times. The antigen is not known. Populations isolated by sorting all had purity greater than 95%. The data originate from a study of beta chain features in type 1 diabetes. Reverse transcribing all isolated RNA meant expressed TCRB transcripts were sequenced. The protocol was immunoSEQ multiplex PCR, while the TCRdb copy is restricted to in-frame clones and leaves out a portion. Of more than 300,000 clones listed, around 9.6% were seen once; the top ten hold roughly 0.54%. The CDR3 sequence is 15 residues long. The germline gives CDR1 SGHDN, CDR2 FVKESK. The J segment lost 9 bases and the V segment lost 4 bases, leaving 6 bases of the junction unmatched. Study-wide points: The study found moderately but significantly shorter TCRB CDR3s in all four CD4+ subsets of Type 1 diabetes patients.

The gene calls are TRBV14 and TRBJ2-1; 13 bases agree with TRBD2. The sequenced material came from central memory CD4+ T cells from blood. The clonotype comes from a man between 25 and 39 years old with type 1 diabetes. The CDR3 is CASSPGTSGMGEQFF. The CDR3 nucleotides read TGTGCCAGCAGCCCCGGGACTAGCGGGATGGGTGAGCAGTTCTTC.